The 8 T cell receptor beta chains reported below all come from one sample, sequenced in a study of cytomegalovirus exposure and HLA in healthy donors. PCR involved 60 Vbeta and 13 Jbeta primers. Data came from immunoSEQ multiplex PCR; TCRdb stores just in-frame clones and leaves some out. The sample yields 150,000 to 200,000 clones, about 87% seen once. Sequenced input: PBMCs. The origin of the receptors is a woman under 30 in good health and CMV-seronegative.

This clone was detected only a few times. This chain links TRBV5-1 with TRBJ2-2; TRBD1 agrees at 8 bases. This CDR3 is built from 14 residues. Trimming removed 4 bases from V and 4 bases from J; junction bases left unmatched: 3. Germline lookup yields CDR1 SGHRS and CDR2 YFSETQ. The CDR3 loop is CASSKDRATGELFF. The CDR3 DNA is TGCGCCAGCAGCAAGGACAGGGCCACCGGGGAGCTGTTTTTT.

V is TRBV11-3 and J is TRBJ2-5; D unclear. This CDR3 is 13 amino acids long. V was pared by 3 bases and J by 5 bases, with 10 bases between. Germline CDR1 reads SGHNT; CDR2 reads YENEEA. The CDR3 DNA follows: TGTGCCAGCAGCTTGCTACTTTTGGAGACCCAGTACTTC. As protein: CASSLLLLETQYF.

The chain recombines TRBV11-3 with TRBJ2-7; possible D gene TRBD2, 6 bases. From germline, CDR1 is SGHNT and CDR2 YENEEA. CDR3 length: 15 residues. V lost 5 bases and J 2 bases, leaving 16 bases between the germline ends. The CDR3 coding sequence is TGTGCCAGCAGCGGAGGAGGGGCGGGGCCCTACGAGCAGTACTTC. Amino acids: CASSGGGAGPYEQYF.

The chain couples TRBV28 to TRBJ2-1, with TRBD1 matching 8 bases. The V and J ends lost 2 bases and 7 bases, in that order; junction bases with no gene match: 7. In germline, CDR1 is MDHEN, CDR2 SYDVKM. The CDR3 contains 15 residues. The CDR3 spells CASSLRTGKGNEQFF. CDR3 DNA: TGTGCCAGCAGTTTACGGACAGGGAAGGGGAATGAGCAGTTCTTC.

This clone was counted once. V gene TRBV10-1 combines with J gene TRBJ1-1; D is ambiguous. The CDR3 sequence is 16 residues long. V lost 0 bases and J lost 0, with 11 bases in between. Germline V gene sequence: CDR1 WNHNN, CDR2 SYGVQD (reference sequence). CDR3 amino acids: CASSESVLRVNTEAFF. As DNA, the CDR3 is TGCGCCAGCAGTGAGTCGGTCCTTCGGGTGAACACTGAAGCTTTCTTT.

The chain combines TRBV6-5 with TRBJ1-2, with 7 bases identical to TRBD1. The CDR3 loop spans 14 amino acids. V gave up 7 bases and J gave up 2 bases; unmatched junction bases: 7. The germline CDR1 and CDR2 sequences are MNHEY and SVGAGI. The CDR3 DNA reads as TGTGCCAGCACCTACCTGGACAGGAACTATGGCTACACCTTC. Translation gives CASTYLDRNYGYTF.

This chain connects TRBV2 to TRBJ1-5; possibly TRBD1 for D (5 bases). The CDR3 is 16 residues long. With 4 bases removed from V and 7 bases from J, the gap between germline ends came to 20 bases. Per germline, CDR1 SNHLY and CDR2 FYNNEI. The CDR3 coding sequence is TGTGCCAGCAGTGTGCGAGGAGGGGAAGATAGCCAGCCCCAGCATTTT. Amino acids: CASSVRGGEDSQPQHF.

The V and J genes are TRBV6-1 and TRBJ2-3, with a tentative D call TRBD2 (6 bases). The germline V and J ends were trimmed by 8 bases and 4 bases, with 16 bases remaining between them. This CDR3 contains 14 residues. Germline V gene lookup returns CDR1 MNHNS and CDR2 SASEGT. The CDR3 bases are TGTGCCAGCGTTACGCGGGGTGGGGCAGATACGCAGTATTTT. This codes for CASVTRGGADTQYF.